The 5 T cell receptor beta chains in this list originate from one sample, sequenced in a study of blood T cell repertoires in COVID-19. Profiled with immunoSEQ multiplex PCR; TCRdb holds only in-frame clones, not every one. The top ten hold about 14% of the sample, which has under 350,000 clones, 85% to 90% seen once. Sequenced input: peripheral blood. The receptors originated from a human donor in a cohort sampled during active COVID-19.

V is TRBV7-9 and J is TRBJ2-6; 7 nucleotides agree with TRBD1. There are 16 residues in the CDR3. V was clipped by 3 bases and J by 4 bases; unmatched bases: 6. Germline CDR1 is SEHNR and CDR2 is FQNEAQ (reference sequence). CDR3 residues: CASSFEGAEGANVLTF. The CDR3 DNA reads as TGTGCCAGCAGCTTCGAGGGGGCGGAAGGGGCCAACGTCCTGACTTTC. Combining the CDR3 with reference TRBV7-9 and TRBJ2-6 gives the whole variable domain DTGVSQNPRHKITKRGQNVTFRCDPISEHNRLYWYRQTLGQGPEFLTYFQNEAQLEKSRLLSDRFSAERPKGSFSTLEIQRTEQGDSAMYLCASSFEGAEGANVLTFGAGSRLTVL.

The chain has TRBV5-4 and TRBJ1-2; D unclear. Trimming removed 4 bases at V and 4 bases at J, with 11 bases between. The CDR3 runs to 13 residues. Germline V gene data show CDR1 as SGHNT and CDR2 as YYREEE (reference sequence). The chain's CDR3 is CASSLEALYGYTF. For the CDR3, the DNA is TGTGCCAGCAGCCTCGAGGCCCTCTATGGCTACACCTTC.

This CDR3 is CASSRGLTNEQFF. DNA for the CDR3: TGCGCCAGCAGCAGGGGACTAACCAATGAGCAGTTCTTC. The V call is TRBV10-2, the J call TRBJ2-1, with a tentative D call TRBD2 (7 bases). The germline V gene has CDR1 WSHSY and CDR2 SAAADI. CDR3 length equals 13 residues. V dropped 6 bases and J dropped 6 bases, with 12 bases sitting between them.

V gene TRBV6-6 combines with J gene TRBJ1-5; D is perhaps TRBD1 (5 bases). The CDR3 is made up of 11 amino acids. Looked up from germline, CDR1 is MNHNY and CDR2 is SVGAGI (reference sequence). Trimming removed 5 bases at V and 14 bases at J, with 13 bases between. CDR3 residues: CASSARDFEHF. The CDR3 coding sequence is TGTGCCAGCAGTGCCCGGGACTTCGAGCATTTT.

This clone was recorded once. This chain links TRBV28 with TRBJ1-4; D uncertain. The germline V gene encodes CDR1 MDHEN and CDR2 SYDVKM. V was cut by 4 bases and J by 8 bases, with 17 bases left in between. This CDR3 region has 15 residues. For the CDR3, the DNA is TGTGCCAGCAGTTACACTAGGGCATTAGGGGAAAAACTGTTTTTT. Translated: CASSYTRALGEKLFF. The full variable domain, in which reference TRBV28 and TRBJ1-4 provide the parts outside the CDR3, is DVKVTQSSRYLVKRTGEKVFLECVQDMDHENMFWYRQDPGLGLRLIYFSYDVKMKEKGDIPEGYSVSREKKERFSLILESASTNQTSMYLCASSYTRALGEKLFFGSGTQLSVL.